One sample yielded the 18 T cell receptor beta chains listed below, sequenced in a study of identifying expanded T cells in peripheral blood (dated by TCRdb to about 2019). The receptor library was made with the immunoSEQ multiplex PCR assay. TCRdb took over this immuneACCESS table, retaining in-frame rearrangements with V and J assigned. Such tables are incomplete; in checked studies, under half of the missing clones stem from an unresolved V gene, and the remainder is unexplained. The sample table lists some 120,000 clones, roughly 80% of them with a count of one. 2.5% to 4% of the sample goes to the ten largest clones. Sequenced input: blood. All receptors derive from a person aged 18-70 years in good health.

The V and J genes are TRBV4-1 and TRBJ2-1; 9 positions agree with TRBD1. Germline loops: CDR1 MGHRA, CDR2 YSYEKL. V dropped 4 bases and J dropped 4; count of bases not matched to a gene: 8. The CDR3 spans 16 residues. The CDR3 here is CASSPLGQGSYNEQFF. CDR3 nucleotide sequence: TGCGCCAGCAGCCCTTTGGGACAGGGATCGTACAATGAGCAGTTCTTC.

The V and J genes are TRBV7-3 and TRBJ1-1; D gene ambiguous. V was shortened by 0 bases and J by 1 base, with 3 bases between the two germline ends. CDR1 is SGHTA and CDR2 is FQGTGA in the germline V gene. CDR3 length equals 13 residues. Here the CDR3 DNA reads TGTGCCAGCAGCTTAACGGGGAACACTGAAGCTTTCTTT. Translating gives CASSLTGNTEAFF.

V is TRBV29-1 and J is TRBJ2-4, with TRBD1 identical over 10 bases. V shed 4 bases, J shed 3 bases, and the junction held 3 bases outside the gene matches. The germline CDR1 and CDR2 sequences are SQVTM and ANQGSEA. The CDR3 has 14 amino acids. DNA of the CDR3: TGCAGCGTTGTGACAGGGGGCGTCAAAAACATTCAGTACTTC. Protein: CSVVTGGVKNIQYF. Based on the CDR3 plus reference TRBV29-1 and TRBJ2-4, the full variable domain is SAVISQKPSRDICQRGTSLTIQCQVDSQVTMMFWYRQQPGQSLTLIATANQGSEATYESGFVIDKFPISRPNLTFSTLTVSNMSPEDSSIYLCSVVTGGVKNIQYFGAGTRLSVL.

This chain connects TRBV30 to TRBJ1-2; 8 nucleotides agree with TRBD1. Trimming took 1 base from V and 1 from J; bases not matched to a gene: 8. The CDR3 is made up of 16 amino acids. From germline, CDR1 is GTSNPN and CDR2 SVGIG (reference sequence). The CDR3 DNA sequence: TGTGCCTGGAGTGGAGCAGGGGGCAACTTTAACTATGGCTACACCTTC. As protein: CAWSGAGGNFNYGYTF. Full variable domain (rest looked up from reference TRBV30 and TRBJ1-2): SQTIHQWPATLVQPVGSPLSLECTVEGTSNPNLYWYRQAAGRGLQLLFYSVGIGQISSEVPQNLSASRPQDRQFILSSKKLLLSDSGFYLCAWSGAGGNFNYGYTFGSGTRLTVV.

The chain recombines TRBV7-2 with TRBJ1-6; D is ambiguous. Germline lookup yields CDR1 SGHTA and CDR2 FQGNSA. CDR3 length: 14 residues. The V end was cut by 1 base, the J end by 7 bases, with 8 bases between. The chain's CDR3 is CASSLVGGNSPLHF. The CDR3 DNA is TGTGCCAGCAGCTTAGTAGGAGGGAATTCACCCCTCCACTTT.

The V call is TRBV5-4, the J call TRBJ1-2, with D hard to call. Trimming took 0 bases from V and 2 from J, leaving 11 bases between them. CDR1 is SGHNT, CDR2 YYREEE, per germline (reference sequence). CDR3 length equals 15 residues. The CDR3 is CASSLEGNINYGYTF. The CDR3 DNA reads TGTGCCAGCAGCTTGGAAGGGAACATCAACTATGGCTACACCTTC. Filled out from reference TRBV5-4 and TRBJ1-2, the complete variable domain reads ETGVTQSPTHLIKTRGQQVTLRCSSQSGHNTVSWYQQALGQGPQFIFQYYREEENGRGNFPPRFSGLQFPNYSSELNVNALELDDSALYLCASSLEGNINYGYTFGSGTRLTVV.

The rearrangement uses TRBV29-1 and TRBJ1-1, with a tentative D call TRBD1 (5 bases). This CDR3 region has 13 residues. V gave up 7 bases and J gave up 4 bases, with 16 bases separating them. From germline, CDR1 is SQVTM and CDR2 ANQGSEA. CDR3 coding DNA: TGCAGCGGCAAAAACACAGGATCCACTGAAGCTTTCTTT. This gives the protein CSGKNTGSTEAFF.

This chain connects TRBV5-4 to TRBJ1-6; 9 nucleotides line up with TRBD1. V lost 4 bases to trimming and J lost 9 bases; unmatched junction nucleotides: 8. There are 15 residues in the CDR3. Germline CDR1 reads SGHNT; CDR2 reads YYREEE (reference sequence). CDR3 in amino acids: CASSPNRGLVSPLHF. In nucleotides, the CDR3 is TGTGCCAGCAGCCCCAACAGGGGGCTCGTTTCACCCCTCCACTTT.

The chain recombines TRBV2 with TRBJ2-1; the match to TRBD2 covers 8 bases. CDR3 size: 16 residues. V gave up 3 bases and J gave up 5 bases; unmatched junction bases: 9. In germline, CDR1 is SNHLY, CDR2 FYNNEI. CDR3 DNA sequence: TGTGCCAGCAGTGACCTGCGCGGGACTAGTAACAATGAGCAGTTCTTC. Translating gives CASSDLRGTSNNEQFF.

This chain connects TRBV29-1 to TRBJ2-7, with TRBD1 identical over 7 bases. CDR1 is SQVTM and CDR2 is ANQGSEA in the germline V gene. V shed 4 bases and J 2 bases; nucleotides not matched to a gene: 11. The CDR3 is 15 amino acids. For the CDR3, the DNA is TGCAGCGTTGCCGCCCCGACAGGGTCTCCCTACGAGCAGTACTTC. Translating it yields CSVAAPTGSPYEQYF.

This clone was detected only a few times. V gene TRBV5-1 combines with J gene TRBJ2-6; the D gene is possibly TRBD1 (6 bases). Trimming left V 5 bases short and J 0 bases short, with 15 bases between. CDR3 length: 17 residues. Germline V gene lookup returns CDR1 SGHRS and CDR2 YFSETQ. The CDR3 sequence: CASRMWDMTSGANVLTF. CDR3 sequence (DNA): TGCGCCAGCAGGATGTGGGACATGACCTCTGGGGCCAACGTCCTGACTTTC.

V is TRBV29-1 and J is TRBJ1-1; D is undetermined. The CDR3 has 12 amino acids. V was shortened by 4 bases and J by 0 bases, with 6 bases between the two germline ends. CDR1 and CDR2 from the germline V gene are SQVTM and ANQGSEA. The CDR3 DNA follows: TGCAGCGTTGGGGGTTTGAACACTGAAGCTTTCTTT. Translating gives CSVGGLNTEAFF.

Many counts were recorded for this clone. The chain is built from TRBV11-3 and TRBJ2-7, with 9 bases aligning to TRBD1. Trimming removed 0 bases from V and 3 bases from J; junction bases left unmatched: 6. CDR1 and CDR2 from the germline V gene are SGHNT and YENEEA. The CDR3 is 16 amino acids. For the CDR3, the DNA is TGTGCCAGCAGCTTAGACCGTGGACAGGGGATCTACGAGCAGTACTTC. This encodes CASSLDRGQGIYEQYF. Combining the CDR3 with reference TRBV11-3 and TRBJ2-7 gives the whole variable domain EAGVVQSPRYKIIEKKQPVAFWCNPISGHNTLYWYLQNLGQGPELLIRYENEEAVDDSQLPKDRFSAERLKGVDSTLKIQPAELGDSAVYLCASSLDRGQGIYEQYFGPGTRLTVT.

The V call is TRBV6-5, the J call TRBJ1-2, with D possibly matching TRBD1 (6 bases). From germline, CDR1 is MNHEY and CDR2 SVGAGI. CDR3 length equals 15 residues. V dropped 4 bases and J dropped 1 base, with 13 bases sitting between them. In nucleotides, the CDR3 is TGTGCCAGCAGTTCCCCGGGACACGATAACTATGGCTACACCTTC. Amino acid sequence: CASSSPGHDNYGYTF.

The chain recombines TRBV2 with TRBJ2-2; TRBD1 matches 8 bases. The CDR3 contains 15 residues. Unmatched junction bases numbered 6, after V lost 7 bases and J lost 2 bases. CDR1 and CDR2 (germline): SNHLY, FYNNEI. The CDR3 spells CASTRDRTNTGELFF. DNA of the CDR3: TGTGCCAGCACCAGGGACAGGACCAACACCGGGGAGCTGTTTTTT.

This rearrangement joins TRBV11-1 to TRBJ2-7; maybe TRBD2 (5 bases). The CDR3 has 15 residues. In germline, CDR1 is SGHAT, CDR2 FQDESV (reference sequence). V lost 1 base, J lost 5 bases, and 15 bases lay in between. The DNA for the CDR3 is TGTGCCAGCAGCTTAGTTTCGGGATCTGGGGACGAGCAGTACTTC. Encoded protein: CASSLVSGSGDEQYF. The full variable domain, completed using reference TRBV11-1 and TRBJ2-7, is EAEVAQSPRYKITEKSQAVAFWCDPISGHATLYWYRQILGQGPELLVQFQDESVVDDSQLPKDRFSAERLKGVDSTLKIQPAELGDSAMYLCASSLVSGSGDEQYFGPGTRLTVT.

The gene calls are TRBV11-1 and TRBJ2-7; D gene uncertain. Trimming cost V 0 bases and J 4 bases, with 7 bases left between them. Germline V gene sequence: CDR1 SGHAT, CDR2 FQDESV (reference sequence). The CDR3 sequence is 13 residues long. CDR3 DNA sequence: TGTGCCAGCAGCTTAGCGCGACGTTACGAGCAGTACTTC. This codes for CASSLARRYEQYF.

This clone was counted once. The V gene is TRBV19, the J gene TRBJ1-5; D is uncertain. Germline CDR1 LNHDA, CDR2 SQIVND (reference sequence). V was shortened by 7 bases and J by 0 bases, with 7 bases between the two germline ends. The CDR3 is made up of 13 amino acids. The CDR3, as DNA: TGTGCCAGTAAGGACCTTAGCAATCAGCCCCAGCATTTT. Translating gives CASKDLSNQPQHF.